The clone carrying this T cell receptor beta chain was observed a few times. Its antigen is currently unknown. This may come from a read error, since a much larger clone is one base off. The library came from three nested PCR rounds adapted from ARM-PCR protocols. TCRdb itself ran the multiplex PCR reads through MiXCR, one entry per CDR3 protein. The sample lists 68,000 or so distinct CDR3 sequences, roughly 60% occurring once. There are 18 residues in the CDR3. The sample originates from a study of tumor and adjacent non-tumor tissue in lung cancer. Study background: The cohort had about twelve adenocarcinoma, a couple of squamous cell and 1 small cell patients. Study-level points and caveats: In normal lung, the top 100 clones were significantly more dominant than in tumor. Compared with tumor, normal lung showed significantly lower TCR diversity.

RNA was extracted from bulk tissue without any cell sorting. The J gene is TRBJ2-3, the V gene TRBV12-3 or TRBV12-4; tentatively, D is TRBD1 (6 bases). The closer fit of TRBJ1-5 to the DNA end suggests the J call may be wrong. This TCR came from a man in his forties or fifties with non-small cell lung cancer. Specimen: lung tumor tissue. The CDR3 nucleotides are TGTGCCAGCAGTTTAAGGCTAGCGGGGGGCACTAGCACAGATACGCAGCATTTT. This translates into CASSLRLAGGTSTDTQHF.